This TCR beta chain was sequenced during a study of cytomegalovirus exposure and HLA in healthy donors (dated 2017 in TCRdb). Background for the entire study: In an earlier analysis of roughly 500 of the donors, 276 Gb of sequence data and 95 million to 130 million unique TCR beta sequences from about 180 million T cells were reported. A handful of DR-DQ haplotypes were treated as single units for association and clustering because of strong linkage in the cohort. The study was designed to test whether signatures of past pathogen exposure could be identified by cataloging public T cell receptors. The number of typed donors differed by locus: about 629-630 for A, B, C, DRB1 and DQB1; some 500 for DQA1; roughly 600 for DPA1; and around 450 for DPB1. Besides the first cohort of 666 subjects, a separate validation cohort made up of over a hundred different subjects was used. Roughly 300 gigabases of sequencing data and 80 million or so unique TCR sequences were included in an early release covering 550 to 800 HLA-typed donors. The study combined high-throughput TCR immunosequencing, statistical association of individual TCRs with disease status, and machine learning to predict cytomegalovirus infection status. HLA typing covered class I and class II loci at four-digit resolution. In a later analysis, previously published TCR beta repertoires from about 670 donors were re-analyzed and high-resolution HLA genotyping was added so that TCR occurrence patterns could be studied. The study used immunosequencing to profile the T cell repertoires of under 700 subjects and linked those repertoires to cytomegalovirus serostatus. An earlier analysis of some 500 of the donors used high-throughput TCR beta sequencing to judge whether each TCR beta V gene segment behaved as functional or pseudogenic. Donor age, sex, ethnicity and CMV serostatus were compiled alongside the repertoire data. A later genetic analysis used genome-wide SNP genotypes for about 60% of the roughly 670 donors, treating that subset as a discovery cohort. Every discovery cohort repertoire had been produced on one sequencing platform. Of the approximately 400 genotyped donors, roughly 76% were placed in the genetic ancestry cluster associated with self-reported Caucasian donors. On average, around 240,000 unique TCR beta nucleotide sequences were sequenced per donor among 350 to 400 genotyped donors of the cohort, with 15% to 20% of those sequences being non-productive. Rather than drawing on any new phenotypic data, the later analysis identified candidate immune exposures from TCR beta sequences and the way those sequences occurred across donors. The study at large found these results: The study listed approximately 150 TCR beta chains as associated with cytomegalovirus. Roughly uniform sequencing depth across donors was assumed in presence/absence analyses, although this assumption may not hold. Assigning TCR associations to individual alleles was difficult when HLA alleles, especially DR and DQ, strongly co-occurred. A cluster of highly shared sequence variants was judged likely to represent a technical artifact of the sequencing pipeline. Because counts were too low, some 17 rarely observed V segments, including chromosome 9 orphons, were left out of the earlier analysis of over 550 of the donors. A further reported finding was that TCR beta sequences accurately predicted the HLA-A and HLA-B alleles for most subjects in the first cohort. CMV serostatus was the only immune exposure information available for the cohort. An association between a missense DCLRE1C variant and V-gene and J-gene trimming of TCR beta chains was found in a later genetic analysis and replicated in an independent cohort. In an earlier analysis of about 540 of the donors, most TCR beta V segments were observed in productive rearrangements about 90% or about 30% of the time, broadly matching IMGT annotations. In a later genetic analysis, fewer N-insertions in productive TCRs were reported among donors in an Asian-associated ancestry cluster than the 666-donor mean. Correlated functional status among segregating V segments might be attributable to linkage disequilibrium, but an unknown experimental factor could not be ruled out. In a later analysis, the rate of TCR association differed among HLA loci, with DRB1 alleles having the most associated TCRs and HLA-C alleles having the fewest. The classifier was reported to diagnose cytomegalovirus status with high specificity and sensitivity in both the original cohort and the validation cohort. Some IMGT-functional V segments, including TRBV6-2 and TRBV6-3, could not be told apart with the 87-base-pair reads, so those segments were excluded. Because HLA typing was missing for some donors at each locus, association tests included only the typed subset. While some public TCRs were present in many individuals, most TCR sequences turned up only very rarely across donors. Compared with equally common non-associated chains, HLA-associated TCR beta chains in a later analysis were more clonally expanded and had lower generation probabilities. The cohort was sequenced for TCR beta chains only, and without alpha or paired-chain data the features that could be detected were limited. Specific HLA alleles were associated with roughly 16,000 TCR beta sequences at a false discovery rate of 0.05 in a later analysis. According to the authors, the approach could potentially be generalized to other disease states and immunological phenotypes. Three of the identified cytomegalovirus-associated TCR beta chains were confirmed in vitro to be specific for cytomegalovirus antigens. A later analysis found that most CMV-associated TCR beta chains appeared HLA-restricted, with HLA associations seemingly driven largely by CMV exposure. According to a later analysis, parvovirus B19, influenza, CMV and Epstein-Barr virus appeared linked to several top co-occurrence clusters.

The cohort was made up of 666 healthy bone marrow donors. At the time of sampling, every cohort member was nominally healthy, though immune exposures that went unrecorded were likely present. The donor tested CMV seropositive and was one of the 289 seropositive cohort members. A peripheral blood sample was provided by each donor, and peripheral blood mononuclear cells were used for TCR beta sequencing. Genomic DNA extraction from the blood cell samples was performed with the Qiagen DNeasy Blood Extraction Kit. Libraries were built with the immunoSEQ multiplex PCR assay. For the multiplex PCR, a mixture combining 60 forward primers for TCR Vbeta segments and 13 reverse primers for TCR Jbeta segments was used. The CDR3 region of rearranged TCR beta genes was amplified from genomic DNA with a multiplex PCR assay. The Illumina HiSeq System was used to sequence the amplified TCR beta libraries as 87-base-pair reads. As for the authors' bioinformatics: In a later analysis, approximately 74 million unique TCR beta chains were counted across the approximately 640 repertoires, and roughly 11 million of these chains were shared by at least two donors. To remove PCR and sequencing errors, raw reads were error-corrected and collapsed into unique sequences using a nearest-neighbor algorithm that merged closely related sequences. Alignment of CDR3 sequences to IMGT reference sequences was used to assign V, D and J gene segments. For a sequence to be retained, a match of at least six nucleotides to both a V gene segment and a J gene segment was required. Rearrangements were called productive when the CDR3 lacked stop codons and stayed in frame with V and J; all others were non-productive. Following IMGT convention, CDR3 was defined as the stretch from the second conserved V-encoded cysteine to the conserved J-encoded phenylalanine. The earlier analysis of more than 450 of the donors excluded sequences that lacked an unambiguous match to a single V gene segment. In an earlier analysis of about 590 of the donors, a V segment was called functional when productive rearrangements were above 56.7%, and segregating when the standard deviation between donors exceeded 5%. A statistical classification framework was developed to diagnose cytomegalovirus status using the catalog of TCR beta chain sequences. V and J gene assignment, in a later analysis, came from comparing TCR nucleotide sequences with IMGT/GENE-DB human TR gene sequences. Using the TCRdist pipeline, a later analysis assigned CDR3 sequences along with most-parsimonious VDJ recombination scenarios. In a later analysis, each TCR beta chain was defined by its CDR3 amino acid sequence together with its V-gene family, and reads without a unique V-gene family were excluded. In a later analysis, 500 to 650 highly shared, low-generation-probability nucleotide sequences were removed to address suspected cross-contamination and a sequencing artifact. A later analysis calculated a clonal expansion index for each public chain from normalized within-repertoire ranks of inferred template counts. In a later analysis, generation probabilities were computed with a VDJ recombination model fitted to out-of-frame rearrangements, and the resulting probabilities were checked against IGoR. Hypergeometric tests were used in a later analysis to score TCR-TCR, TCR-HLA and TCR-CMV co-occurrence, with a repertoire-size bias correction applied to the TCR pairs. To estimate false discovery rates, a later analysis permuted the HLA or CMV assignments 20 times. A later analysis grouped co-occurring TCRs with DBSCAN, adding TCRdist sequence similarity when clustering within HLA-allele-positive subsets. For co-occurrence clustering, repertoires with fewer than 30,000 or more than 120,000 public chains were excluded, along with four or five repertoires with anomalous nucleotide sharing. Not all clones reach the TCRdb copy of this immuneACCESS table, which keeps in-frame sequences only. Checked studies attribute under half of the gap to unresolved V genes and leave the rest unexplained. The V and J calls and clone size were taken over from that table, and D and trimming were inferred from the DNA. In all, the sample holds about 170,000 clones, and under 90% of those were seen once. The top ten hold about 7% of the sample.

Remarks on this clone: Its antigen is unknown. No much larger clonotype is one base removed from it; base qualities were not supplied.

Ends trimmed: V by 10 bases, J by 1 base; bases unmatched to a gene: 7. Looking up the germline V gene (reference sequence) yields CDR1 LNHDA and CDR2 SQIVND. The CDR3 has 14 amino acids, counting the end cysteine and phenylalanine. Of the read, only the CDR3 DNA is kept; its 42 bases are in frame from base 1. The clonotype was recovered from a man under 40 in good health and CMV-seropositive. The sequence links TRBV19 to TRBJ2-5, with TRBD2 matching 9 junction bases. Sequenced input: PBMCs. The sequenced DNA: TGTGCCACTAGCGCTAGCGGGGTCCAAGAGACCCAGTACTTC. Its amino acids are CATSASGVQETQYF.